What follows describes a single T cell receptor beta chain. Its antigen is currently unknown. This table comes from immunoSEQ multiplex PCR, and its TCRdb copy is limited to in-frame clones, with some not included. This table has about 97,000 clones, about 88% appearing once. The length of the CDR3 is 16 residues. The germline V and J ends were trimmed by 6 bases and 5 bases, with 22 bases remaining between them. Germline V gene lookup returns CDR1 LNHDA and CDR2 SQIVND (reference sequence). This entry is derived from a study of T cell responses to AZD1222 COVID-19 vaccine. Study-wide results and caveats: Per reports, nearly half of all spike-specific TCRs target regions that are unmutated in variants.

This sequence joins TRBV19 and TRBJ1-1; maybe TRBD1 (6 bases). Sequences were derived from peripheral blood, sampled on day 0 of AZD1222 vaccination. This TCR derives from an adult in good health. The DNA of the CDR3 is TGTGCCAGTAGCTACGTAGGGTCCGGGAGGGGGACTGAAGCTTTCTTT. Amino acid sequence: CASSYVGSGRGTEAFF.